These 30 T cell receptor beta chains were sequenced from one sample in a study of T cell responses to AZD1222 COVID-19 vaccine. This table comes from immunoSEQ multiplex PCR, and its TCRdb copy is limited to in-frame clones, with some not included. The sample includes some 110,000 clones, about 90% of them seen just once. Sequencing used peripheral blood, obtained on day 0 of AZD1222 vaccination. The receptor source for this set is an adult in good health.

This clone was counted only a few times. This chain connects TRBV7-2 to TRBJ2-7, with 10 bases lining up with TRBD1. V shed 4 bases, J shed 3 bases, and the junction held 6 bases outside the gene matches. The CDR3 is 15 residues long. Germline V gene lookup returns CDR1 SGHTA and CDR2 FQGNSA. CDR3 nucleotide sequence: TGTGCCAGCAGCTCCTGGACAGGGGGGGACTACGAGCAGTACTTC. Translating gives CASSSWTGGDYEQYF.

V gene TRBV30 combines with J gene TRBJ1-1; D is unresolved. V was clipped by 2 bases and J by 7 bases, with 11 bases between them. The CDR3 consists of 12 residues. Germline CDR1 and CDR2: GTSNPN and SVGIG (reference sequence). The CDR3 here is CAWSRHSGEAFF. The CDR3 coding sequence is TGTGCCTGGAGTCGACACTCGGGTGAAGCTTTCTTT.

The chain employs TRBV7-9 and TRBJ2-3; TRBD1 matches at 10 bases. V gave up 4 bases and J gave up 6 bases; unmatched junction bases: 10. Germline V CDR1 and CDR2: SEHNR, FQNEAQ (reference sequence). This CDR3 contains 16 residues. The CDR3 protein is CASSYGRDRGFDTQYF. Here the CDR3 DNA reads TGTGCCAGCAGCTACGGACGGGACAGGGGTTTTGATACGCAGTATTTT. Using reference TRBV7-9 and TRBJ2-3 for the parts outside the CDR3, the full variable domain is DTGVSQNPRHKITKRGQNVTFRCDPISEHNRLYWYRQTLGQGPEFLTYFQNEAQLEKSRLLSDRFSAERPKGSFSTLEIQRTEQGDSAMYLCASSYGRDRGFDTQYFGPGTRLTVL.

The V call is TRBV7-6, the J call TRBJ1-6; TRBD1 agrees at 7 bases. The V gene end was trimmed by 5 bases and the J gene end by 8 bases; junction bases not matched to a gene: 9. The CDR3 length is 15 residues. Per germline, CDR1 SGHVS and CDR2 FNYEAQ. The CDR3 DNA is TGTGCCAGCAGCACCTCGCGACAGGGTCATTCACCCCTCCACTTT. This encodes CASSTSRQGHSPLHF. Variable domain in full (rest from reference TRBV7-6 and TRBJ1-6): GAGVSQSPRYKVTKRGQDVALRCDPISGHVSLYWYRQALGQGPEFLTYFNYEAQQDKSGLPNDRFSAERPEGSISTLTIQRTEQRDSAMYRCASSTSRQGHSPLHFGNGTRLTVT.

The chain combines TRBV5-6 with TRBJ1-3, with D hard to call. The germline V and J ends were trimmed by 0 bases and 0 bases, with 13 bases remaining between them. This CDR3 has 17 amino acids. CDR1 and CDR2 from the germline V gene are SGHDT and YYEEEE. CDR3 in DNA: TGTGCCAGCAGCTTGGCCCAGATGGCAGTCTCTGGAAACACCATATATTTT. This sequence encodes CASSLAQMAVSGNTIYF.

This chain connects TRBV11-2 to TRBJ2-7; no firm D call. V lost 1 base to trimming and J lost 1 base, with 8 bases between them. Germline values: CDR1 SGHAT, CDR2 FQNNGV. The CDR3 is 14 residues long. CDR3 residues: CASSLGRQSYEQYF. The CDR3 coding sequence is TGTGCCAGCAGCTTAGGTCGCCAGTCCTACGAGCAGTACTTC. Looking up the rest from reference TRBV11-2 and TRBJ2-7 gives the full variable domain: EAGVAQSPRYKIIEKRQSVAFWCNPISGHATLYWYQQILGQGPKLLIQFQNNGVVDDSQLPKDRFSAERLKGVDSTLKIQPAKLEDSAVYLCASSLGRQSYEQYFGPGTRLTVT.

The chain joins TRBV29-1 to TRBJ1-2, with a weak D call TRBD1 (5 bases). Per germline, CDR1 SQVTM and CDR2 ANQGSEA. The V and J ends lost 4 bases and 8 bases respectively, with 17 bases between them. The CDR3 is made up of 13 amino acids. The CDR3 sequence: CSVGTPEVGGYTF. The CDR3 region has the DNA TGCAGCGTTGGGACACCAGAGGTGGGAGGCTACACCTTC.

The chain joins TRBV5-1 to TRBJ1-2; the D gene is possibly TRBD1 (6 bases). The V end lost 4 bases, the J end lost 0 bases, and 10 bases lay between the germline ends. The CDR3 runs to 14 residues. The germline gives CDR1 SGHRS, CDR2 YFSETQ. The DNA of the CDR3 is TGCGCCAGCAGCGCCGGGACAACTAACTATGGCTACACCTTC. Encoded protein: CASSAGTTNYGYTF.

CDR3 bases: TGTGCCAGCAGCCAAGTATTCCAGCCTACTACCGGGGAGCTGTTTTTT. Translation gives CASSQVFQPTTGELFF. The rearrangement uses TRBV3-1 (or the pseudogene TRBV3-2) and TRBJ2-2; no reliable D call. V lost 1 base and J lost 5, with 14 bases in between. CDR3 size: 16 residues. Germline-derived CDR1 and CDR2 are LGHDT and YNNKEL (reference sequence).

The rearrangement joins TRBV18 to TRBJ1-6; unclear D gene. The CDR3 is made up of 15 amino acids. Trimming took 4 bases from V and 0 from J, leaving 7 bases between them. Germline V CDR1 and CDR2: KGHSH, LQKENI. The CDR3 loop reads CASSRESSYNSPLHF. The DNA for the CDR3 is TGTGCCAGCTCACGGGAGAGCTCCTATAATTCACCCCTCCACTTT. Looking up the rest from reference TRBV18 and TRBJ1-6 gives the full variable domain: NAGVMQNPRHLVRRRGQEARLRCSPMKGHSHVYWYRQLPEEGLKFMVYLQKENIIDESGMPKERFSAEFPKEGPSILRIQQVVRGDSAAYFCASSRESSYNSPLHFGNGTRLTVT.

The J gene is TRBJ2-1, the V gene TRBV28; the D gene is possibly TRBD2 (5 bases). Germline CDR1 MDHEN, CDR2 SYDVKM. This CDR3 has 14 amino acids. V was cut by 3 bases and J by 8 bases, with 14 bases left in between. CDR3: CASSFPSGLDEQFF. CDR3 nucleotide sequence: TGTGCCAGCAGTTTCCCCAGCGGCCTTGATGAGCAGTTCTTC.

This sequence joins TRBV9 and TRBJ2-2, with D hard to call. Trimming took 2 bases from V and 3 from J, leaving 8 bases between them. Germline loops: CDR1 SGDLS, CDR2 YYNGEE. The CDR3 sequence is 14 residues long. The CDR3 bases are TGTGCCAGCAGCGTGGGATTGCACACCGGGGAGCTGTTTTTT. It is translated as CASSVGLHTGELFF.

Of note for this clone: Other DNA sequences in this sample translate to the same CDR3. The J gene is TRBJ1-2, the V gene TRBV5-4, with a possible D match to TRBD1 (5 bases). V was trimmed by 0 bases and J by 7 bases, leaving 7 bases between them. The CDR3 runs to 12 residues. The germline gives CDR1 SGHNT, CDR2 YYREEE (reference sequence). The CDR3 spells CASSLGQGGYTF. DNA for the CDR3: TGTGCCAGCAGCTTGGGTCAGGGTGGCTACACCTTC.

V is TRBV30 and J is TRBJ1-3; the D is unclear. Trimming cost V 1 base and J 4 bases, with 17 bases left between them. This CDR3 has 16 residues. Germline CDR1 and CDR2: GTSNPN and SVGIG (reference sequence). CDR3 nucleotides: TGTGCCTGGAGTGGAGGGAAAATATGGAGAGGAAACACCATATATTTT. Its translation: CAWSGGKIWRGNTIYF.

This chain links TRBV5-1 with TRBJ1-5, with 7 bases that match TRBD1. V shed 4 bases, J shed 3 bases, and the junction held 4 bases outside the gene matches. The CDR3 has 14 residues. Germline lookup yields CDR1 SGHRS and CDR2 YFSETQ. The CDR3 reads CASSTGVDNQPQHF. The CDR3 DNA is TGCGCCAGCAGCACAGGGGTGGACAATCAGCCCCAGCATTTT.

The CDR3 loop is CASLDRTGGGYTF. DNA of the CDR3: TGTGCCAGCCTAGATCGGACCGGGGGTGGCTACACCTTC. V usage is TRBV19 and J usage is TRBJ1-2, with D perhaps TRBD1 (5 bases). V was pared by 9 bases and J by 7 bases, with 18 bases between. This CDR3 comprises 13 residues. The germline V gene has CDR1 LNHDA and CDR2 SQIVND (reference sequence).

The gene calls are TRBV5-1 and TRBJ1-1; no definite D call. Germline V gene lookup returns CDR1 SGHRS and CDR2 YFSETQ. Trimming took off 6 bases at V and 2 bases at J, with 8 bases between the two ends. The CDR3 spans 12 residues. CDR3 residues: CASKGDNTEAFF. The CDR3 DNA sequence: TGCGCCAGCAAGGGCGATAACACTGAAGCTTTCTTT.

This rearrangement joins TRBV28 to TRBJ2-7; D uncertain. The ends were cut back, 5 bases at V and 0 bases at J, with 5 bases in the middle. The CDR3 has 12 residues. Germline loops: CDR1 MDHEN, CDR2 SYDVKM. DNA for the CDR3: TGTGCCAGCAGTCCCAGCTCCTACGAGCAGTACTTC. It specifies CASSPSSYEQYF.

V is TRBV11-2 and J is TRBJ2-5, with D perhaps matching TRBD2 (5 bases). The CDR3 has 13 residues. Per germline, CDR1 SGHAT and CDR2 FQNNGV. V dropped 6 bases and J dropped 1 base, with 9 bases sitting between them. The CDR3 loop reads CASRRVPQETQYF. For the CDR3, the DNA is TGTGCCAGCAGGAGGGTCCCCCAAGAGACCCAGTACTTC.

This rearrangement joins TRBV5-1 to TRBJ1-4; 11 nucleotides agree with TRBD1. V shed 3 bases, J shed 10 bases, and the junction held 2 bases outside the gene matches. The CDR3 has 13 amino acids. CDR1 SGHRS and CDR2 YFSETQ come from the germline V gene. The CDR3 loop reads CASSSGTGGKLFF. The CDR3 DNA reads as TGCGCCAGCAGCTCTGGGACAGGGGGAAAACTGTTTTTT.

This sequence joins TRBV2 and TRBJ2-1; 11 bases are shared with TRBD1. The CDR3 runs to 15 residues. Germline V gives CDR1 SNHLY, CDR2 FYNNEI. With V trimmed by 3 bases and J by 7 bases, 5 bases remained unmatched. The CDR3 spells CASSDRTGGRNEQFF. CDR3 sequence (DNA): TGTGCCAGCAGTGATAGGACAGGGGGCAGAAATGAGCAGTTCTTC.

This chain joins TRBV11-2 and TRBJ1-3, with a weak D call TRBD1 (6 bases). Trimming shortened V by 2 bases and J by 7 bases, and 15 bases separated the two germline ends. The germline V gene has CDR1 SGHAT and CDR2 FQNNGV. This CDR3 contains 15 residues. In DNA form, the CDR3 reads TGTGCCAGCAGCTTATCGGACAGTAGTAGTAACACCATATATTTT. Translating gives CASSLSDSSSNTIYF.

The V and J genes are TRBV2 and TRBJ1-1; tentatively, D is TRBD1 (6 bases). This CDR3 has 13 residues. Germline CDR1 SNHLY, CDR2 FYNNEI. The V gene lost 6 bases and the J gene lost 10 bases, with 18 bases spanning the gap. The CDR3 spells CASSTTGYGVAFF. Written as DNA, the CDR3 is TGTGCCAGCAGCACTACAGGGTATGGGGTAGCTTTCTTT.

V gene TRBV27 combines with J gene TRBJ2-5; no clear D. This CDR3 has 12 residues. Trimming pared 10 bases from V and 0 bases from J, leaving 9 bases between. Germline V gene data show CDR1 as MNHEY and CDR2 as SMNVEV (reference sequence). The CDR3 DNA sequence: TGTGCCACCAAAAACGACCAAGAGACCCAGTACTTC. Translation: CATKNDQETQYF.

The chain combines TRBV30 with TRBJ2-5; D is ambiguous. Trimming removed 4 bases from V and 1 base from J, with 7 bases in between. The CDR3 consists of 12 residues. The germline gives CDR1 GTSNPN, CDR2 SVGIG (reference sequence). The chain's CDR3 is CAWTRSQETQYF. CDR3 in DNA: TGTGCCTGGACCAGGAGCCAAGAGACCCAGTACTTC. The full variable domain, its missing parts supplied by reference TRBV30 and TRBJ2-5, is SQTIHQWPATLVQPVGSPLSLECTVEGTSNPNLYWYRQAAGRGLQLLFYSVGIGQISSEVPQNLSASRPQDRQFILSSKKLLLSDSGFYLCAWTRSQETQYFGPGTRLLVL.

The J gene is TRBJ1-5, the V gene TRBV7-3; D not certain. CDR1 SGHTA and CDR2 FQGTGA come from the germline V gene. Trimming cost V 4 bases and J 3 bases, with 22 bases left between them. The CDR3 covers 18 residues. CDR3 DNA sequence: TGTGCCAGCAGCTCTCATCGACGGAACCGCTCTAACAATCAGCCCCAGCATTTT. Amino acid sequence: CASSSHRRNRSNNQPQHF.

Only one count was recorded for this clone. The gene calls are TRBV28 and TRBJ1-4; D uncertain. Germline V CDR1 and CDR2: MDHEN, SYDVKM. V shed 8 bases and J shed 6 bases, with 13 bases lying between them. The CDR3 length is 13 residues. CDR3: CASVTTGYEKLFF. The CDR3, as DNA: TGTGCCAGCGTTACGACTGGTTATGAAAAACTGTTTTTT.

This chain links TRBV11-1 with TRBJ2-2, with a tentative D call TRBD2 (6 bases). Trimming took 2 bases from V and 7 from J, leaving 11 bases between them. The germline CDR1 and CDR2 sequences are SGHAT and FQDESV (reference sequence). The CDR3 runs to 14 residues. The CDR3, as DNA: TGTGCCAGCAGCTTACTCCGGGGGAGCGGGGAGCTGTTTTTT. Protein: CASSLLRGSGELFF.

The chain is built from TRBV6-5 and TRBJ2-3, with 7 bases matching TRBD2. V shed 5 bases and J 1 base; nucleotides not matched to a gene: 3. The CDR3 has 14 amino acids. Germline V CDR1 and CDR2: MNHEY, SVGAGI. In DNA form, the CDR3 reads TGTGCCAGCAGTCCAAGCGGGGGCACAGATACGCAGTATTTT. Protein: CASSPSGGTDTQYF.

This chain joins TRBV5-1 and TRBJ1-4; D unresolved. From germline, CDR1 is SGHRS and CDR2 YFSETQ. Trimming pared 6 bases from V and 4 bases from J, leaving 13 bases between. This CDR3 has 14 amino acids. The CDR3 loop reads CASKRRADNEKLFF. As DNA, the CDR3 is TGCGCCAGCAAGAGGCGGGCGGATAATGAAAAACTGTTTTTT.